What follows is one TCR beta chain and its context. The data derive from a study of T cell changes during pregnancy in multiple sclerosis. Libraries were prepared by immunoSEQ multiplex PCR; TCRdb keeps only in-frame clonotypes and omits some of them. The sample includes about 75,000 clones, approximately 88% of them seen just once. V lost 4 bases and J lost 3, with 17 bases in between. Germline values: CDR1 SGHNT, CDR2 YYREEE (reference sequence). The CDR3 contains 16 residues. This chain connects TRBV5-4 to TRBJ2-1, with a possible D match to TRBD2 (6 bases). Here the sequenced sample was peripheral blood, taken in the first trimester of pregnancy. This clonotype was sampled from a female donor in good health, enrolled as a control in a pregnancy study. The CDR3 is CASSAERAGLYNEQFF. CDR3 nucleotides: TGTGCCAGCAGCGCAGAGCGGGCAGGCCTCTACAATGAGCAGTTCTTC.